This is a list of T cell receptor beta chains from one sample in a study of T cells in Graves' hyperthyroidism and ophthalmopathy. TCRdb itself ran the multiplex PCR reads through MiXCR, one entry per CDR3 protein. The sample shows roughly 600,000 distinct CDR3 sequences, roughly 14% of them seen only once. Input material: blood. The receptors stem from a woman in her forties or fifties with Graves' ophthalmopathy. CDR3s include the opening cysteine and the closing phenylalanine or tryptophan. D genes are given only for firm matches. Size is omitted from some rows. Given values are once, few, many or a class for expanded clones.

>TRBJ2-1|TRBV7-2|TRBD2|many|22
TGTGCCAGCAGCTTAGTTAGATGGGGGACTAGCGGAACCGGGAGCTCCTACAATGAGCAGTTCTTC
CASSLVRWGTSGTGSSYNEQFF
>TRBJ2-1|TRBV5-1|-|few|16
TGCGCCAGCAGCTTGGGAGGTGGGAACCGCAGGAATGAGCAGTTCTTC
CASSLGGGNRRNEQFF
>TRBJ2-7|TRBV20-1|TRBD2|-|16
TGCAGTGCTAGAGAATCTAGCGGGAGGGCCCGGTACGAGCAGTACTTC
CSARESSGRARYEQYF
>TRBJ1-2|TRBV7-9|TRBD1|many|15
TGTGCCAGCAGCTTAGTTGACAGGGGGCAGGCGGGCTACACCTTC
CASSLVDRGQAGYTF
>TRBJ1-2|TRBV27|-|many|14
TGTGCCAGCAGTTTAAGGTTTGGGAGTGGCGGCTACACCTTC
CASSLRFGSGGYTF
>TRBJ2-3|TRBV20-1|-|-|13
TGCAGTGCTAGTAGGGCTGGCACAGATACGCAGTATTTT
CSASRAGTDTQYF
>TRBJ1-4|TRBV30|-|many|13
TGTGCCTGGAGTGGGATAACTAATGAAAAACTGTTTTTT
CAWSGITNEKLFF
>TRBJ1-5|TRBV13|-|many|14
TGTGCCAGCAGCTTAAGCCCAGAAGGGCAGCCCCAGCATTTT
CASSLSPEGQPQHF
>TRBJ2-1|TRBV10-3|-|-|13
TGTGCCATCAGCACTAAAGGGTACAATGAGCAGTTCTTC
CAISTKGYNEQFF
>TRBJ2-7|TRBV5-5|-|many|14
TGTGCCAGCAGCCCCCGGGACGGATACTACGAGCAGTACTTC
CASSPRDGYYEQYF
>TRBJ1-1|TRBV4-3|-|once|18
TGCGCCAGCAGCCAAGGTTGGCCCCCATTAATTGATAACACTGAAGCTTTCTTT
CASSQGWPPLIDNTEAFF
>TRBJ2-1|TRBV11-3|-|many|15
TGTGCCAGCAGCTTAAAGGGGAGCTCCTACAATGAGCAGTTCTTC
CASSLKGSSYNEQFF
>TRBJ1-4|TRBV20-1|-|many|12
TGCAGTGCTTCCCACCTTAATGAAAAACTGTTTTTT
CSASHLNEKLFF
>TRBJ1-1|TRBV27|-|many|14
TGTGCCAGCAGTTCTTGGGTAGGGAACACTGAAGCTTTCTTT
CASSSWVGNTEAFF
>TRBJ2-1|TRBV7-9|-|-|15
TGTGCCAGCAGGACAGGGGTGACGGGGGGCAATGAGCAGTTCTTC
CASRTGVTGGNEQFF
>TRBJ2-7|TRBV4-1|TRBD2|many|16
TGCGCCAGCAGCCAACCGACTAGCGGTAGCTCCTACGAGCAGTACTTC
CASSQPTSGSSYEQYF
>TRBJ2-1|TRBV7-6|TRBD2|many|15
TGTGCCAGCAGCTTACCCGCGGGAGGGCCGAATGAGCAGTTCTTC
CASSLPAGGPNEQFF
>TRBJ1-2|TRBV28|-|few|13
TGTGCCAGCAGTTTACCCAGGGAGGATGGCTACACCTTC
CASSLPREDGYTF
>TRBJ2-5|TRBV20-1|TRBD2|many|13
TGCAGTGCTAGAGCCGGGACTAAAGAGACCCAGTACTTC
CSARAGTKETQYF
>TRBJ1-5|TRBV6-2/TRBV6-3|-|few|15
TGTGCCAGCAGTTACTCGATTTTCGGCAATCAGCCCCAGCATTTT
CASSYSIFGNQPQHF
>TRBJ2-3|TRBV29-1|TRBD2|-|17
TGCAGCGTTGAGCCCTTACTAGCGGGAGTGGGTGAAGATACGCAGTATTTT
CSVEPLLAGVGEDTQYF
>TRBJ2-7|TRBV20-1|TRBD2|many|15
TGCAGTGCTAGCCCATTAGCGGGAGACCCCTACGAGCAGTACTTC
CSASPLAGDPYEQYF
>TRBJ2-1|TRBV20-1|TRBD2|many|16
TGCAGTGCTAGAACCCCGACTAGCGGGAGAAGTAATGAGCAGTTCTTC
CSARTPTSGRSNEQFF
>TRBJ2-1|TRBV28|-|many|14
TGTGCCAGCACCCGACTAGATTTTTACAATGAGCAGTTCTTC
CASTRLDFYNEQFF
>TRBJ2-1|TRBV6-1|-|many|16
TGTGCCAGCAGTGAAGTTATTAGCGGCTCCTACAATGAGCAGTTCTTC
CASSEVISGSYNEQFF
>TRBJ1-5|TRBV7-9|-|few|18
TGTGCCAGCAGCTTTGGGTTGGGAGACGGATATAGCAATCAGCCCCAGCATTTT
CASSFGLGDGYSNQPQHF
>TRBJ2-7|TRBV19|TRBD2|-|15
TGTGCCAGTAGTCCAACTAGCGGGAGCTCCTACGAGCGGTACTTC
CASSPTSGSSYERYF
>TRBJ2-7|TRBV28|TRBD2|many|17
TGTGCCAGCAGTTCACAGACTAGCGGGAGAAGGTTCTACGAGCAGTACTTC
CASSSQTSGRRFYEQYF
>TRBJ2-1|TRBV24-1|TRBD1|-|17
TGTGCCCCCAGTGGTTGGGACAGGGGAAGGAGTTACAATGAGCAGTTCTTC
CAPSGWDRGRSYNEQFF
>TRBJ2-4|TRBV12-3/TRBV12-4|TRBD2|many|20
TGTGCCAGCAGTCTCCGCTCGGGACTAGCGGGATTAGGGGCCAAAAACATTCAGTACTTC
CASSLRSGLAGLGAKNIQYF
>TRBJ1-6|TRBV18|-|few|16
TGTGCCAGCTCAACGACTGTAAGCTCCTATAATTCACCCCTCCACTTT
CASSTTVSSYNSPLHF
>TRBJ2-7|TRBV15|TRBD1|few|12
TGTGCCACCGGGACAGATTTTTCGGGGCAGTACTTC
CATGTDFSGQYF
>TRBJ1-1|TRBV6-2/TRBV6-3|-|-|14
TGTGCCAGCAGTCCTGTTCGTATGAACACTGAAGCTTTCTTT
CASSPVRMNTEAFF
>TRBJ1-1|TRBV27|-|many|15
TGTGCCAGCAGTCGACCCGGACGGGTGAACACTGAAGCTTTCTTT
CASSRPGRVNTEAFF
>TRBJ1-1|TRBV20-1|TRBD1|many|14
TGCAGTGCTAGAAGACCAGGGGGCGCTTTTCAAGCTTTCTTT
CSARRPGGAFQAFF
>TRBJ2-5|TRBV28|-|many|17
TGTGCCAGCAGTTTATGGACCCAAGGACAGTTACAAGAGACCCAGTACTTC
CASSLWTQGQLQETQYF
>TRBJ2-1|TRBV5-4|TRBD2|-|16
TGTGCCAGCAGCTTGCTAGCGGGGGGCCCCGCCAATGAGCAGTTCTTC
CASSLLAGGPANEQFF
>TRBJ2-7|TRBV13|TRBD2|many|16
TGTGCCAGCAGCTTAGAGGGGACTAGCGGGACCCGCGAGCAGTACTTC
CASSLEGTSGTREQYF
>TRBJ2-5|TRBV7-9|-|many|12
TGTGCCAGCGGGAGAGGGGAAGAGACCCAGTACTTC
CASGRGEETQYF
>TRBJ1-5|TRBV2|-|many|15
TGTGCCAGCAGTGCCACTACTCATAGCAATCAGCCCCAGCATTTT
CASSATTHSNQPQHF
>TRBJ2-6|TRBV4-3|-|-|16
TGCGCCAGCAGCCAAGTACGGGACTCTGGGGCCAACGTCCTGACTTTC
CASSQVRDSGANVLTF
>TRBJ2-2|TRBV28|TRBD2|few|16
TGTGCCAGCAGTTTACTTGGGACTACGAACACCGGGGAGCTGTTTTTT
CASSLLGTTNTGELFF
>TRBJ1-2|TRBV18|-|many|14
TGTGCCAGCTCACCGTCGAGGAACAACTATGGCTACACCTTC
CASSPSRNNYGYTF
>TRBJ2-1|TRBV18|-|many|13
TGTGCCAGCTCACCGGGCACCCACAATGAGCAGTTCTTC
CASSPGTHNEQFF
>TRBJ2-1|TRBV11-2|TRBD2|many|16
TGTGCCAGCAGCTTAGTGGGTAGCGGGAGTAGAAATGAGCAGTTCTTC
CASSLVGSGSRNEQFF
>TRBJ2-7|TRBV7-2|TRBD1|-|17
TGTGCCAGCAGCTTAGCGTGGACAGGGGGCTTCTCTTACGAGCAGTACTTC
CASSLAWTGGFSYEQYF
>TRBJ2-1|TRBV20-1|TRBD1|many|14
TGCAGTGCTAGGACAGGGTTGTCCTACAATGAGCAGTTCTTC
CSARTGLSYNEQFF
>TRBJ2-7|TRBV27|-|few|13
TGTGCCAGCAGTCCTGACAGGAGGAGCGAGCAGTACTTC
CASSPDRRSEQYF
>TRBJ2-4|TRBV24-1|TRBD1|-|15
TGTGCCACCAGTGATCCCCGACAGGGGGTAAACATTCAGTACTTC
CATSDPRQGVNIQYF
>TRBJ2-1|TRBV19|TRBD2|many|20
TGTGCCAGTAGTAGAAGGAGCGGACTAGCGGGAGATCTCGGCTACAATGAGCAGTTCTTC
CASSRRSGLAGDLGYNEQFF